The rows below give T cell receptor beta chains drawn from one sample of a study of OX40 agonist ivuxolimab in advanced cancers. TCRdb's table, derived via immunoSEQ multiplex PCR, lists solely in-frame clones and lacks some. Altogether 70,000 to 95,000 clones are present, 92% being singletons, with the ten largest covering about 1.1%. The sequencing used CD4+ or CD8+ T cells sorted from blood, collected in a trial of the OX40 agonist ivuxolimab. The receptor set was obtained from an adult with an advanced solid tumor such as melanoma, head and neck, liver or kidney cancer. The CDR3 runs from the conserved cysteine through the conserved F or W. The D gene is left open where the match is weak. Clone size is stated in some rows and not others, as once, few, many or a class when expanded.

D,V,J,size,DNA,CDR3
NA,TRBV9,TRBJ2-7,NA,TGTGCCAGCATCTTTGCCCGGGTTACCAACTACGAGCAGTACTTC,CASIFARVTNYEQYF
NA,TRBV10-2,TRBJ1-3,once,TGCGCCAGCTCTCACGCAAACACCATATATTTT,CASSHANTIYF
NA,TRBV30,TRBJ1-1,many,TGTGCCTGGAGTGTACTGCGAAAACACACTGAAGCTTTCTTT,CAWSVLRKHTEAFF
NA,TRBV30,TRBJ2-7,once,TGTGCCTGGAGTAGGTCCCCGGCCTCAAGGGTGGGCGAGCAGTACTTC,CAWSRSPASRVGEQYF
NA,TRBV5-1,TRBJ1-1,NA,TGCGCCAGCCGGTTTGAAGCGAACACTGAAGCTTTCTTT,CASRFEANTEAFF
TRBD1,TRBV7-9,TRBJ1-2,NA,TGTGCCAGCAGCTCAGGACAGGGGAGGTATGGCTACACCTTC,CASSSGQGRYGYTF
NA,TRBV5-1,TRBJ1-1,NA,TGCGCCAGCAGCTTGGAGCAGGGCAGGGCTTTCTTT,CASSLEQGRAFF
TRBD1,TRBV9,TRBJ1-4,NA,TGTGCCAGCAGCGTTACAACCGGGACAGGGGTCGAAAAACTGTTTTTT,CASSVTTGTGVEKLFF
NA,TRBV6-5,TRBJ1-1,NA,TGTGCCACCCGCGACTCTAACACTGAAGCTTTCTTT,CATRDSNTEAFF
TRBD2,TRBV7-9,TRBJ2-3,NA,TGTGCCAGCAGCTCATCGGGGACTAGCGGCACAGATACGCAGTATTTT,CASSSSGTSGTDTQYF
NA,TRBV6-5,TRBJ1-1,NA,TGTGCCAGCAGAAGGACGATGAACACTGAAGCTTTCTTT,CASRRTMNTEAFF
TRBD2,TRBV10-3,TRBJ2-1,few,TGTGCCATCAGTGAGTCCCGGCTAGCGGGAGGGCCGGGCGATGAGCAGTTCTTC,CAISESRLAGGPGDEQFF
TRBD2,TRBV14,TRBJ2-1,NA,TGTGCCAGCAGCCCTTTGGCGGGAGGGTCCTACAATGAGCAGTTCTTC,CASSPLAGGSYNEQFF
TRBD2,TRBV27,TRBJ2-2,NA,TGTGCCAGCAGTTGGGGGACTAGCGGGAGCGCGAACACCGGGGAGCTGTTTTTT,CASSWGTSGSANTGELFF
NA,TRBV2,TRBJ2-2,NA,TGTGCCAGCAGTGACAGGGTTGGCACCGGGGAGCTGTTTTTT,CASSDRVGTGELFF
TRBD2,TRBV6-5,TRBJ2-2,NA,TGTGCCACCTCTAAGGGAGGGCCGATCGGGGAGCTGTTTTTT,CATSKGGPIGELFF
NA,TRBV10-3,TRBJ2-2,NA,TGTGCCATCAGTGATACAGTTAGAGCCCCCGGGGAGCTGTTTTTT,CAISDTVRAPGELFF
TRBD1,TRBV7-2,TRBJ2-2,NA,TGTGCCAGCAGCTTGGGGACAGTCCGCGGCGGGGAGCTGTTTTTT,CASSLGTVRGGELFF
NA,TRBV28,TRBJ2-5,NA,TGTGCCAGCAGTTTTTGGGGGGGCGGTGGGGAGACCCAGTACTTC,CASSFWGGGGETQYF
TRBD2,TRBV19,TRBJ2-1,NA,TGTGCCAGTAGTAGCGGGAGCGGCTCCTACAATGAGCAGTTCTTC,CASSSGSGSYNEQFF
TRBD1,TRBV6-1,TRBJ1-2,NA,TGTGCCAGCAGTCCCCCCGGACAGGTCGGCGGCTACACCTTC,CASSPPGQVGGYTF
TRBD1,TRBV7-2,TRBJ1-1,NA,TGTGCCAGCAGCACGGGACAGGGAAACACTGAAGCTTTCTTT,CASSTGQGNTEAFF
NA,TRBV11-2,TRBJ2-7,NA,TGTGCCAGCAGCTCCCCTTCCGGGAGTTACGAGCAGTACTTC,CASSSPSGSYEQYF
NA,TRBV7-2,TRBJ2-3,NA,TGTGCCAGCAGCTTAGGGGCCCCGGGGGCATATACGCAGTATTTT,CASSLGAPGAYTQYF
TRBD2,TRBV18,TRBJ2-1,NA,TGTGCCAGCTCACCAGGACTAGCGCGGATGGGGAATGAGCAGTTCTTC,CASSPGLARMGNEQFF
NA,TRBV19,TRBJ2-7,NA,TGTGCCAGTAGTAAAATGGGCGGTAACTCCTACGAGCAGTACTTC,CASSKMGGNSYEQYF
NA,TRBV9,TRBJ2-2,NA,TGTGCCAGCAGCGTAGAGCTAGCAGCCGGGGAGCTGTTTTTT,CASSVELAAGELFF
NA,TRBV27,TRBJ2-6,NA,TGTGCCAGCAGTCGGCAGCAAGGGTTATCGTACTCTGGGGCCAACGTCCTGACTTTC,CASSRQQGLSYSGANVLTF
TRBD1,TRBV5-6,TRBJ2-7,NA,TGTGCCAGCAGCTTGGATCCGGGACAGTACACCTACGAGCAGTACTTC,CASSLDPGQYTYEQYF
NA,TRBV4-2,TRBJ2-7,NA,TGTGCCAGCAGCCAAGATCTAGGAGGCGAGCAGTACTTC,CASSQDLGGEQYF
NA,TRBV6-5,TRBJ1-1,few,TGTGCCAGCAGTTACTCGTCAGATACAGCTTTCTTT,CASSYSSDTAFF
TRBD2,TRBV10-1,TRBJ2-2,NA,TGCGCCAGCAGTGATTGGGGGGGGATTTCGGGCACCGGGGAGCTGTTTTTT,CASSDWGGISGTGELFF
NA,TRBV5-1,TRBJ2-7,NA,TGCGCCAGCAGCCCAGACCTCGAGCGCTTGGTGTACGAGCAGTACTTC,CASSPDLERLVYEQYF
NA,TRBV19,TRBJ2-5,NA,TGTGCCAGTAGTATTGCAGGGGCCGGGGGAGAGACCCAGTACTTC,CASSIAGAGGETQYF
TRBD2,TRBV28,TRBJ2-1,NA,TGTGCCAGCAGGGCGGCGGGAGGGAGCAATGAGCAGTTCTTC,CASRAAGGSNEQFF
NA,TRBV7-2,TRBJ2-7,NA,TGTGCCAGCAGCCTTATGGGAACTTCCTACGAGCAGTACTTC,CASSLMGTSYEQYF
NA,TRBV6-6,TRBJ2-7,once,TGTGCCAGCAGTTCGACTAGGTCCGAGCAGTACTTC,CASSSTRSEQYF
NA,TRBV5-1,TRBJ2-6,NA,TGCGCCAGCAGCTTAGGCGGCTCTGGGGCCAACGTCCTGACTTTC,CASSLGGSGANVLTF
NA,TRBV28,TRBJ1-2,NA,TGTGCCAGCAGTTTACGAGACGCCCTCCAGGGGAACTATGGCTACACCTTC,CASSLRDALQGNYGYTF
TRBD2,TRBV9,TRBJ2-1,NA,TGTGCCAGCAGCGTAGAAGCGGGAGTGTCCTACAATGAGCAGTTCTTC,CASSVEAGVSYNEQFF
NA,TRBV7-7,TRBJ2-5,NA,TGTGCTAGTAGCCTTGACAGCCAAGAGACCCAGTACTTC,CASSLDSQETQYF
TRBD1,TRBV7-2,TRBJ1-5,NA,TGTGCCAGCAGCCGTGACAGGGGGTATCAGCCCCAGCATTTT,CASSRDRGYQPQHF
NA,TRBV11-2,TRBJ1-3,NA,TGTGCCAGCAGACAGGGATCCTCTGGAAACACCATATATTTT,CASRQGSSGNTIYF